Detailed here is one TCR beta chain. Germline V gene sequence: CDR1 SGHNT, CDR2 YENEEA. The CDR3 is 15 residues long. V lost 3 bases to trimming and J lost 5 bases; unmatched junction nucleotides: 6. This sample is part of a study of blood T cell repertoires in COVID-19. Sequenced by immunoSEQ multiplex PCR; TCRdb stores in-frame clones only, minus some. The sample shows about 210,000 clones, 92% of them seen only once. Input material: peripheral blood. This sequence was found in a man aged 25-45 years with acute or convalescent COVID-19. The chain links TRBV11-3 to TRBJ2-3; 9 nucleotides align to TRBD2. This chain's CDR3 is CASSFAGGPGDTQYF. The DNA of the CDR3 is TGTGCCAGCAGCTTCGCGGGAGGGCCTGGAGATACGCAGTATTTT.